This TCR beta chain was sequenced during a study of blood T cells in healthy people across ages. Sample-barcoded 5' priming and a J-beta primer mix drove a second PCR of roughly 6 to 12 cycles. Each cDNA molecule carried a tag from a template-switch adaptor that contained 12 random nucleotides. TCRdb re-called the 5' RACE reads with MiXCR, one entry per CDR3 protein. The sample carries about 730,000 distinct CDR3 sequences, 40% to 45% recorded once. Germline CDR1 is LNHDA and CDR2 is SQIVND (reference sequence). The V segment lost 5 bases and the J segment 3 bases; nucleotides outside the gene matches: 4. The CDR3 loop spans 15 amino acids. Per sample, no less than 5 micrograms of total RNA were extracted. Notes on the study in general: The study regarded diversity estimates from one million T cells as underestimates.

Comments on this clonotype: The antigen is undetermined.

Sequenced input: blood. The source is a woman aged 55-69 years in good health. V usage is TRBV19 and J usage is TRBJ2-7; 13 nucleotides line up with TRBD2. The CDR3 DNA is TGTGCCAGTAGTTTCGGGACTAGCGGGGACTACGAGCAGTACTTC. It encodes CASSFGTSGDYEQYF. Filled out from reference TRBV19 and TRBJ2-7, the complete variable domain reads DGGITQSPKYLFRKEGQNVTLSCEQNLNHDAMYWYRQDPGQGLRLIYYSQIVNDFQKGDIAEGYSVSREKKESFPLTVTSAQKNPTAFYLCASSFGTSGDYEQYFGPGTRLTVT.